This T cell receptor beta chain emerged from a study of shared clonotypes between healthy human individuals (dated by TCRdb to 2018 to 2020). Study-wide context: The cohort comprised a couple of women and a few men aged 18 to 49 years. Per donor, three plates each were used for CD4 naive and CD4 memory, two for CD8 naive, and one for CD8 memory. To estimate repertoire size and how much clonotypes are shared between individuals, the study performed deep sequencing of blood TCR repertoires from roughly five healthy adults. To increase sequencing depth and limit assay-specific biases, different laboratories used diverse techniques to prepare libraries and sequence TCR repertoires. Leukapheresis yielded between about 0.9 and 8.9 billion PBMCs per donor. Overall study outcomes, separate from this receptor: Estimated clonotype richness was generally larger for naive than for memory subsets. Sampling was restricted to blood, and TCR repertoires in tissues likely differ from the TCR repertoires found in blood. Approximately 5% of naive CD4, roughly 3.5% of naive CD8, approximately 2% of memory CD4, and over 0.35% of memory CD8 clonotypes were shared across a few donors. The genetic and exposure-history diversity represented was limited by the small number of donors. Incomplete sequencing was indicated by rarefaction of sorted-subset datasets, despite the large sequencing depth. Compared with non-shared clonotypes, clonotypes shared by all four sorted-subset donors had higher generation probabilities. Pairwise subsampling indicated that sequencing depth was expected to affect the degree of clonotype sharing among donors.

Regarding this clone: Its antigen is unknown. No much larger clone exists at a distance of one base, and base qualities are not known.

Healthy HIV-negative adults with no recently reported acute infections or vaccinations were included as donors. All donors were Caucasian adults living in Nashville, Tennessee, USA. CD4+ T cells were enriched by magnetic negative selection; naive cells were then positively selected on CD45RA, and the negative fraction formed the memory subset. Blood was collected by leukapheresis, and PBMCs were isolated by Ficoll-Histopaque density gradient centrifugation and then cryopreserved in liquid nitrogen vapor phase. Analytical flow cytometry was used to check the purity and quantity of every magnetically sorted T cell population. Genomic DNA was isolated from each sorted fraction and quantified by UV absorbance on a Nanodrop 2000c. Trimming takes 5 bases from V and 5 bases from J, and the germline ends sit 15 bases apart. There are 14 amino acids in the CDR3, from cysteine to phenylalanine inclusive. Just CDR3 DNA is preserved here, 42 bases in frame from base 1. CDR1 and CDR2 were assigned from the germline V gene as MDHEN and SYDVKM.

Using the deep immunoSEQ assay, multiplex PCR amplified TCR CDR3 regions from genomic DNA. Extracted genomic DNA from each cell subset was spread evenly across all wells of several immunoSEQ 96-well plates, with each plate serving as a replicate. For sorted subsets, roughly 200 ng genomic DNA, equal to about 30,000 T cell genomes, was loaded into each replicate PCR. Purified libraries were quantified with a Qubit 3.0 fluorometer, sized on a Bioanalyzer 2100, and re-quantified with the KAPA Library Quantification kit. Every immunoSEQ 96-well plate was sequenced on a separate single-read 150-cycle Illumina NextSeq 550 flow cell. In the source study's methods: Because the immunoSEQ output held only junctional sequences and lacked quality scores, the filtering could not match the filtering applied to full-length reads. Sequences were annotated with PyIR, a Python wrapper for IgBLAST v1.9, using IMGT germline references to assign V/J genes and CDR3. Reads with weak V/J assignments (E-value above 1e-6), missing CDR3, stop codons, out-of-frame junctions, or ambiguous translated residues were removed. V3J clonotypes were defined as sequences sharing an identical inferred V gene, J gene, and CDR3 amino acid sequence. The percentage overlap between two repertoires was calculated by dividing the number of shared unique clonotypes by the size of the smaller repertoire. Repertoire richness was assessed with RTK rarefaction, the Chao1 estimator, and Recon v2.1 estimates of unobserved clonotypes. For all TCRbeta clonotypes obtained by the gDNA method from a few donors, generation probabilities were computed with OLGA. This is the immuneACCESS table as TCRdb keeps it, with only in-frame sequences that have V and J called. A part of the clones is gone; compared with another copy, unresolved V genes explain less than half, and the rest is unexplained. Clonal size and the V and J genes are those of that table, whereas D and trimming came from the DNA. The sample contains just over 2,000,000 clones, roughly 94% of them found a single time. Roughly 0.13% of the sample rests with the top ten.

The sequencing input was naive CD4+ T cells sorted from blood. The cell subset or site label for this specimen denotes: CD45RA+ positively selected. The origin of this receptor is a man aged 18 to 29 in good health. The chain is made from TRBV28 and TRBJ2-5; the D gene identity is not certain. The sequenced DNA is TGTGCCAGCAGTCGTGAAAGACGAGAGGAGACCCAGTACTTC. It is translated as CASSRERREETQYF. Supplemented by the reference TRBV28 and TRBJ2-5 proteins around the CDR3, the complete variable domain is DVKVTQSSRYLVKRTGEKVFLECVQDMDHENMFWYRQDPGLGLRLIYFSYDVKMKEKGDIPEGYSVSREKKERFSLILESASTNQTSMYLCASSRERREETQYFGPGTRLLVL.